This entry concerns a single T cell receptor (beta chain). As yet, its antigen is unknown. Some clones are missing from TCRdb's copy, which holds only in-frame ones; the method was immunoSEQ multiplex PCR. There are 40,000 to 55,000 clones in the sample; 90% to 95% occur only once, and over 2% lies in the top ten. Documented time point: week 11, during vaccination. Vaccination comprised doses that each held 300 ug of mutant IDH1 20-mer peptide, plus topical imiquimod. New WHO grade 3 or 4 IDH1-mutant, ATRX-lost astrocytomas were present in all donors. This record belongs to a study of a mutant IDH1 vaccine in newly diagnosed glioma. The specimen was PBMCs, collected from a glioma patient whose treatment included an IDH1 peptide vaccine. The source is a man aged 50 to 59 with glioma.

The CDR3 loop reads CASSHDLTYEQYF. The CDR3 coding sequence is TGTGCCAGCAGTCATGACTTAACCTACGAGCAGTACTTC. The genes are TRBV6-6 and TRBJ2-7; D remains ambiguous. This CDR3 has 13 amino acids. V lost 5 bases and J 2 bases, leaving 10 bases between the germline ends. From germline, CDR1 is MNHNY and CDR2 SVGAGI (reference sequence).